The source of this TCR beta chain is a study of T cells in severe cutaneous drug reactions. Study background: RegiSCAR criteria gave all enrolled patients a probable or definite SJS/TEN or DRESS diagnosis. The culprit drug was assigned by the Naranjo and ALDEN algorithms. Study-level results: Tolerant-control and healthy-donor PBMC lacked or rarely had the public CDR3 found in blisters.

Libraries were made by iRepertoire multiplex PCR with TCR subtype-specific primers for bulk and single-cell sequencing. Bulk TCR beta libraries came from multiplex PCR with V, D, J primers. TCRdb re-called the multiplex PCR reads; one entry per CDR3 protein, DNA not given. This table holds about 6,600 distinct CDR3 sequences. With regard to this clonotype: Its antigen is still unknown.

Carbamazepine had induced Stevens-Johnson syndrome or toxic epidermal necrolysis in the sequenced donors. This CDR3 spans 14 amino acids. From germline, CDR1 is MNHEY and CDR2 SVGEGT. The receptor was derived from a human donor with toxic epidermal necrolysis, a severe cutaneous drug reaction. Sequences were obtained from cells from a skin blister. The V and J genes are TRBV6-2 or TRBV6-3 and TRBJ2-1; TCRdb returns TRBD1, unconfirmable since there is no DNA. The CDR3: CASSYGRLGNEQFF.